A selection of T cell receptor beta chains follows, all from one sample in a study of T cell responses to AZD1222 COVID-19 vaccine. The assay was immunoSEQ multiplex PCR, and TCRdb's table has in-frame clones only and misses some. The repertoire holds about 160,000 clones, with 85% to 95% as singletons. This specimen was peripheral blood, taken on day 0 of AZD1222 vaccination. Receptors were obtained from an adult in good health. Each CDR3 is given with its conserved first and last residue. The D gene is left open where the match is weak. Rows give clone size only sometimes, using once, few, many, or a class for an expanded clone.

d_call,clone_size,j_call,v_call,cdr3_nt,cdr3_aa
.,once,TRBJ1-4,TRBV16,TGTGCCAGCAGTTTAAGGGCCGGGGAAAAACTGTTTTTT,CASSLRAGEKLFF
TRBD2,once,TRBJ2-1,TRBV11-3,TGTGCCAGCAGCTTAGAACATAGCGGGGGAGCAATCAATGAGCAGTTCTTC,CASSLEHSGGAINEQFF
.,.,TRBJ1-1,TRBV28,TGTGCCAGCAGTTGGACGGCAATCACTGAAGCTTTCTTT,CASSWTAITEAFF
.,.,TRBJ1-1,TRBV5-1,TGCGCCAGCAGCTTGGATGTGTTCCCTGACACTGAAGCTTTCTTT,CASSLDVFPDTEAFF
.,.,TRBJ1-5,TRBV28,TGTGCCAGCATGGAGATCGGGACGAATCAGCCCCAGCATTTT,CASMEIGTNQPQHF
.,.,TRBJ2-3,TRBV2,TGTGCCAGCACCCCCGGGGAGGCGCAGTATTTT,CASTPGEAQYF
.,.,TRBJ1-1,TRBV6-5,TGTGCCAGCAGCCGGACTGAGAACACTGAAGCTTTCTTT,CASSRTENTEAFF
.,.,TRBJ2-1,TRBV4-1,TGCGCCAGCAGCCAAGATCCCGGGACCCACAATGAGCAGTTCTTC,CASSQDPGTHNEQFF
TRBD2,.,TRBJ2-3,TRBV5-4,TGTGCCAGCAGCTTGGCCCAGGGACTAGGCACAGATACGCAGTATTTT,CASSLAQGLGTDTQYF
.,.,TRBJ1-1,TRBV5-1,TGCGCCAGCAGCTTACTGGTCTTAGGGACTGAAGCTTTCTTT,CASSLLVLGTEAFF
.,.,TRBJ1-3,TRBV7-9,TGTGCCAGCAGCCCACAACCATGGAGGGGTGGAAACACCATATATTTT,CASSPQPWRGGNTIYF
TRBD2,.,TRBJ2-2,TRBV5-1,TGCGCCAGCAGCTTCGGGACATGGGCACTAGCGGGTAACACCGGGGAGCTGTTTTTT,CASSFGTWALAGNTGELFF
.,.,TRBJ2-7,TRBV28,TGTGCCAGCAGACCATCGGGATTCTCCTACGAGCAGTACTTC,CASRPSGFSYEQYF
.,.,TRBJ1-2,TRBV4-1,TGCGCCAGCAGCCAAGTAACGGGGATAAACTATGGCTACACCTTC,CASSQVTGINYGYTF
TRBD1,.,TRBJ2-2,TRBV4-1,TGCGCCAGCAGCCAGGGGACAGCTTACACCGGGGAGCTGTTTTTT,CASSQGTAYTGELFF
TRBD1,.,TRBJ1-1,TRBV24-1,TGTGCCACCAGTGATTCCCGGACAGGGGACACTGAAGCTTTCTTT,CATSDSRTGDTEAFF
TRBD1,.,TRBJ1-4,TRBV7-6,TGTGCCAGCAGCTTAGCGTTGGGACAGGGGAACGGAAAACTGTTTTTT,CASSLALGQGNGKLFF
.,.,TRBJ1-6,TRBV10-3,TGTGCCACCAGGGCAGGGAATTCACCCCTCCACTTT,CATRAGNSPLHF
.,.,TRBJ2-7,TRBV12-3/TRBV12-4,TGTGCCAGCAGTCGGGACACCTCCTACGAGCAGTACTTC,CASSRDTSYEQYF
.,.,TRBJ2-7,TRBV11-3,TGTGCCAGCAGCTTAGATCGGCAGGGAATTCCCTACGAGCAGTACTTC,CASSLDRQGIPYEQYF
TRBD1,.,TRBJ1-1,TRBV4-1,TGCGCCAGCAGCCAGGGGACAGTAATCATGAACACTGAAGCTTTCTTT,CASSQGTVIMNTEAFF
.,.,TRBJ1-5,TRBV15,TGTGCCACCAGCAGAGATCGGCCCGGTAGCAATCAGCCCCAGCATTTT,CATSRDRPGSNQPQHF
.,few,TRBJ1-5,TRBV4-1,TGCGCCAGCACCCCTGAACAGGCCTCTTTTAGCAATCAGCCCCAGCATTTT,CASTPEQASFSNQPQHF
.,.,TRBJ1-2,TRBV15,TGTGCCATCCGAGAGGGGGGTTCAGGGAACTATGGCTACACCTTC,CAIREGGSGNYGYTF
TRBD1,.,TRBJ2-3,TRBV5-1,TGCGCCAGCAGCTTAAGTGGACAGGGGTTCGCAGATACGCAGTATTTT,CASSLSGQGFADTQYF
.,.,TRBJ1-6,TRBV5-1,TGCGCCAGCAGCGAGAGAGAGACCCTCCACTTT,CASSERETLHF
.,.,TRBJ2-3,TRBV12-3/TRBV12-4,TGTGCCAGCAGCATCCGGGGCACAGATACGCAGTATTTT,CASSIRGTDTQYF
.,.,TRBJ1-5,TRBV15,TGTGCCACCAGCAGAGATATCGGTTTCCAGCCCCAGCATTTT,CATSRDIGFQPQHF
TRBD1,.,TRBJ1-3,TRBV4-2,TGTGCCAGCAGCCAGACGACAGGGAGCTCTGGAAACACCATATATTTT,CASSQTTGSSGNTIYF
.,.,TRBJ1-1,TRBV5-8,TGTGCCAGCAGCTTTCCCGCGGGGGGACGCGCTGAAGCTTTCTTT,CASSFPAGGRAEAFF
.,.,TRBJ1-1,TRBV9,TGTGCCAGCAGCGCCATGTGGGCCCTGAACACTGAAGCTTTCTTT,CASSAMWALNTEAFF
TRBD2,.,TRBJ2-1,TRBV29-1,TGCAGCGTTGATCCTAGCGGGGGTGGAAATGAGCAGTTCTTC,CSVDPSGGGNEQFF
.,.,TRBJ1-3,TRBV5-4,TGTGCCAGCAGCTTTAACGCCAATGCGGTCTCTGGAAACACCATATATTTT,CASSFNANAVSGNTIYF
TRBD1,once,TRBJ2-2,TRBV6-2/TRBV6-3,TGTGCCAGCAGTCCGGACAGGGCCCCGAACACCGGGGAGCTGTTTTTT,CASSPDRAPNTGELFF
.,.,TRBJ1-2,TRBV5-1,TGCGCCAGCAGCACAATCCAACAGGGCGAGGATGGCTACACCTTC,CASSTIQQGEDGYTF
.,.,TRBJ1-2,TRBV30,TGTGCCTGGGGGACCAGTGTTGGCTACACCTTC,CAWGTSVGYTF
.,.,TRBJ1-1,TRBV6-2/TRBV6-3,TGTGCCAGCAGTCCACAGATCCGAGGCACTGAAGCTTTCTTT,CASSPQIRGTEAFF
.,once,TRBJ2-7,TRBV2,TGTGCCAGCACGGCTAGTAGGGAGCAGTACTTC,CASTASREQYF
TRBD1,.,TRBJ2-1,TRBV6-2/TRBV6-3,TGTGCCAGCAGTCAAGACAGGGGATCATTTAGTGTGAATGAGCAGTTCTTC,CASSQDRGSFSVNEQFF
TRBD2,once,TRBJ2-1,TRBV13,TGTGCCAGCAGCTTAAGACTAGCGGGGCCGAGCTCCTACAATGAGCAGTTCTTC,CASSLRLAGPSSYNEQFF
TRBD1,.,TRBJ1-6,TRBV7-9,TGTGCCAGCGGCCCCACGGACAGGGAAAGTTCACCCCTCCACTTT,CASGPTDRESSPLHF
.,.,TRBJ2-7,TRBV29-1,TGCAGCGTCCGGCTCGGGGGGCCCCATAGGGAGCAGTACTTC,CSVRLGGPHREQYF
.,.,TRBJ1-1,TRBV6-5,TGTGCCAGCAGTTACGCGGGCACTGAAGCTTTCTTT,CASSYAGTEAFF
.,.,TRBJ2-4,TRBV6-4,TGTGCCAGCAGTGACTCGCCGGGTACCATTCAGTACTTC,CASSDSPGTIQYF
.,.,TRBJ1-1,TRBV18,TGTGCCAGCTCACCAATACAGGGTACTGAAGCTTTCTTT,CASSPIQGTEAFF
.,.,TRBJ1-4,TRBV18,TGTGCCAGCTCACCCGGGTTAAGTGAAAAACTGTTTTTT,CASSPGLSEKLFF